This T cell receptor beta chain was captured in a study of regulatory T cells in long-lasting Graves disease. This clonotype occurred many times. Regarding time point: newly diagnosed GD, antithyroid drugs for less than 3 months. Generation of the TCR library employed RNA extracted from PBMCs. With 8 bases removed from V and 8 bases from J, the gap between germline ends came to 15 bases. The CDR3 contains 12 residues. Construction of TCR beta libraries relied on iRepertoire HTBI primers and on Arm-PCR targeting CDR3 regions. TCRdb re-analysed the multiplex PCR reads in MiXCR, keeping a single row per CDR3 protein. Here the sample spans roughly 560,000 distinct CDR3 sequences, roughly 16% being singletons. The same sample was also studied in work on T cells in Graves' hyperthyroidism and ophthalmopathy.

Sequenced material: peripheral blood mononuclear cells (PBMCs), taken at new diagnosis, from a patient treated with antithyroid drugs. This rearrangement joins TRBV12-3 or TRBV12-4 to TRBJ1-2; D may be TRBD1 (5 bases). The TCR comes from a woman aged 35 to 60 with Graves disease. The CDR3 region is CASGRDAEGYTF. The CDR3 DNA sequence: TGTGCCAGCGGTCGGGACGCTGAGGGCTACACCTTC.